This T cell receptor (beta chain) was profiled in a study of post-analysis software for immune sequencing data. The study, taken as a whole, reports: Among several TRBV segments more frequent in patients than controls were TRBV5-6, TRBV5-1 and TRBV20-1.

The CDR3 covers 13 residues. The V end lost 2 bases, the J end lost 13 bases, and 17 bases lay between the germline ends. Presence of unique molecular identifiers characterized the TCR beta cDNA libraries. A single record per CDR3 protein comes from TCRdb applying MiXCR to the PCR reads. The table shows about 620,000 distinct CDR3 sequences, with 40% to 50% occurring only once. Of note for this clonotype: Its specificity is not known.

Material for sequencing was blood. The rearrangement joins TRBV12-3 or TRBV12-4 to TRBJ1-2; D is perhaps TRBD1 (5 bases). This receptor was taken from a girl aged 10-17 years with multiple sclerosis. CDR3 protein: CASSLRGTGLPTF. The CDR3 DNA sequence: TGTGCCAGCAGTTTACGGGGAACAGGCCTACCCACCTTC.